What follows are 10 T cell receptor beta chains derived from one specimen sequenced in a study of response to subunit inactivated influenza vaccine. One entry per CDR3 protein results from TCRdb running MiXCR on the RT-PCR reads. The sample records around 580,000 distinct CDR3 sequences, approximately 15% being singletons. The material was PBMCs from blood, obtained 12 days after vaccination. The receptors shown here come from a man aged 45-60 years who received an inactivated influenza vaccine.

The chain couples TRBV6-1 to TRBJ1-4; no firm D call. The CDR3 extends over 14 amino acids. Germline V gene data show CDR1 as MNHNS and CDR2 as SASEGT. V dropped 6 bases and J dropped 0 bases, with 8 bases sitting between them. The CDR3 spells CASRTISTNEKLFF. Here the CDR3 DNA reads TGTGCCAGCAGAACGATATCAACTAATGAAAAACTGTTTTTT.

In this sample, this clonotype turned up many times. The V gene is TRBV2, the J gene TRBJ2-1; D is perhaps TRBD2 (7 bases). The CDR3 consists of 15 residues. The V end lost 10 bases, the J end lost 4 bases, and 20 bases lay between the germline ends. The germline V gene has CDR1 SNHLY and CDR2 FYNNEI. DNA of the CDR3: TGTGCCACTACGGGGGCTAGCGGAGGATACAATGAGCAGTTCTTC. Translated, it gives CATTGASGGYNEQFF.

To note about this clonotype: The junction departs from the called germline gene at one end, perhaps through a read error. The chain's CDR3 is CCARDLRADTFGEQFF. For the CDR3, the DNA is TGCTGTGCTAGAGATCTCAGGGCGGATACCTTTGGTGAGCAGTTCTTC. J is TRBJ2-1 and V is TRBV20-1; D may be TRBD1 (5 bases). Per germline, CDR1 DFQATT and CDR2 SNEGSKA (reference sequence). CDR3 size: 16 residues.

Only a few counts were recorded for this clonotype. The CDR3 protein is CATSRDRAGVDEQFF. As DNA, the CDR3 is TGTGCCACCAGCAGGGATCGGGCGGGAGTCGATGAGCAGTTCTTC. The chain is built from TRBV15 and TRBJ2-1; 7 bases map to TRBD2. Germline V gene sequence: CDR1 LNHNV, CDR2 YYDKDF (reference sequence). The ends lost 3 bases at V and 8 bases at J; junction bases unmatched: 10. CDR3 length equals 15 residues.

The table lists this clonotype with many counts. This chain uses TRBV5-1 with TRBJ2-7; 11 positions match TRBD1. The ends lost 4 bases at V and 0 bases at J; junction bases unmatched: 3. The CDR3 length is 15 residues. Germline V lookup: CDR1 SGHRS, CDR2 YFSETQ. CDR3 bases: TGCGCCAGCAGCGCAGGGACAGGGGGCTCCTACGAGCAGTACTTC. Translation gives CASSAGTGGSYEQYF.

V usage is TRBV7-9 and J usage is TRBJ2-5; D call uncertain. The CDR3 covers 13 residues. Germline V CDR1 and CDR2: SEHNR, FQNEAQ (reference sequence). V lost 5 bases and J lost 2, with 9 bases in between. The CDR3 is CASSQDVQETQYF. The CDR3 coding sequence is TGTGCCAGCAGCCAAGACGTACAAGAGACCCAGTACTTC.

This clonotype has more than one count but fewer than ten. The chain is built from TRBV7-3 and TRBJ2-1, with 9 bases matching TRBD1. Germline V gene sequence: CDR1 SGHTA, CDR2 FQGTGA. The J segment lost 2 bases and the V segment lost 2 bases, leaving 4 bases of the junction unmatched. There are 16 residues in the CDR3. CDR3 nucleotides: TGTGCCAGCAGCTTATGGGGACAGGGAACCTACAATGAGCAGTTCTTC. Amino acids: CASSLWGQGTYNEQFF.

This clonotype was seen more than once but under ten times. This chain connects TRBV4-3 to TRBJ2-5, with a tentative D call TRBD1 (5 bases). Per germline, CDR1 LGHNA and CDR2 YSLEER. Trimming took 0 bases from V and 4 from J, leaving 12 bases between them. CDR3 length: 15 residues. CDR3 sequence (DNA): TGCGCCAGCAGCCAAGATTGGGGCCCCAGAGAGACCCAGTACTTC. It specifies CASSQDWGPRETQYF.

The CDR3 DNA is TGCAGTGCTAGAGATGGGGAGCGGCCCACAGATACGCAGTATTTT. Residues: CSARDGERPTDTQYF. The chain joins TRBV20-1 to TRBJ2-3; D is possibly TRBD2 (5 bases). The CDR3 extends over 15 amino acids. The V gene's germline CDR1 is DFQATT and CDR2 SNEGSKA (reference sequence). Trimming removed 0 bases from V and 2 bases from J, with 12 bases in between.

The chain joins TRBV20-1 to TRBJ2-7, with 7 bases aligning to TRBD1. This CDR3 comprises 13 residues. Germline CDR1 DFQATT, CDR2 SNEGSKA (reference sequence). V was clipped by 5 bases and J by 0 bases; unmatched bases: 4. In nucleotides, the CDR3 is TGCAGTGCTGCCAGGGGGAGCTCCTACGAGCAGTACTTC. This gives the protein CSAARGSSYEQYF.